This T cell receptor (beta chain) was captured in a study of blood T cell repertoires in COVID-19. Across the study: Donors in the United States, Italy and Spain gave samples during acute or convalescent COVID-19.

In germline, CDR1 is MNHEY, CDR2 SVGAGI. The CDR3 has 13 residues. The V gene lost 2 bases and the J gene lost 5 bases, with 7 bases spanning the gap. Only in-frame clones appear in the TCRdb table, and some are missing; sequencing was by immunoSEQ multiplex PCR. The sample lists 140,000 to 150,000 clones, roughly 88% occurring once. The sequenced sample was peripheral blood. The sequence came from a man aged 60-69 years with active or convalescent COVID-19. The chain has TRBV6-5 and TRBJ1-5; possible D gene TRBD1, 5 bases. DNA of the CDR3: TGTGCCAGCAGTTACGACAGAGATCAGCCCCAGCATTTT. The encoded protein is CASSYDRDQPQHF.